The 11 T cell receptor beta chains reported below all come from one sample, sequenced in a study of OX40 agonist ivuxolimab in advanced cancers. The assay was immunoSEQ multiplex PCR, and TCRdb's table has in-frame clones only and misses some. Of 95,000 to 110,000 clones listed, around 90% are singletons. The source was CD4+ or CD8+ T cells sorted from blood, collected in a trial of the OX40 agonist ivuxolimab. The receptors stem from an adult with an advanced solid tumor such as melanoma, head and neck, liver or kidney cancer.

This chain links TRBV7-3 with TRBJ2-7; 9 positions agree with TRBD2. CDR3 length equals 15 residues. CDR1 and CDR2 (germline): SGHTA, FQGTGA. V lost 5 bases and J lost 4; bases outside the gene matches: 9. The CDR3 DNA sequence: TGTGCCAGCAGCCAAGAGGGCGGGAGGGGGTACGAGCAGTACTTC. The encoded protein is CASSQEGGRGYEQYF.

V gene TRBV27 combines with J gene TRBJ2-3, with 9 bases fitting TRBD2. The germline gives CDR1 MNHEY, CDR2 SMNVEV (reference sequence). This CDR3 region has 15 residues. After removal of 5 bases from V and 3 bases from J, the junction contained 6 bases not matched to a gene. For the CDR3, the DNA is TGTGCCAGCAGTCCAAGGACTAGCGAGACAGATACGCAGTATTTT. Its translation: CASSPRTSETDTQYF.

The chain employs TRBV28 and TRBJ2-5; a possible D gene is TRBD1 (6 bases). The V end was cut by 7 bases, the J end by 4 bases, with 13 bases between. The CDR3 runs to 13 residues. Germline-derived CDR1 and CDR2 are MDHEN and SYDVKM. The CDR3 region is CASMRGILETQYF. As DNA, the CDR3 is TGTGCCAGCATGAGGGGGATCTTAGAGACCCAGTACTTC.

The V and J genes are TRBV5-1 and TRBJ1-3, with TRBD1 identical over 8 bases. Germline CDR1 reads SGHRS; CDR2 reads YFSETQ. V lost 4 bases and J lost 8; bases outside the gene matches: 5. The CDR3 has 13 amino acids. DNA for the CDR3: TGCGCCAGCAGCGCCAGGGGGCGAGACACCATATATTTT. Translated, it gives CASSARGRDTIYF. Full variable domain (remainder filled in from reference TRBV5-1 and TRBJ1-3): KAGVTQTPRYLIKTRGQQVTLSCSPISGHRSVSWYQQTPGQGLQFLFEYFSETQRNKGNFPGRFSGRQFSNSRSEMNVSTLELGDSALYLCASSARGRDTIYFGEGSWLTVV.

The J gene is TRBJ1-1, the V gene TRBV12-5, with D perhaps TRBD1 (5 bases). From germline, CDR1 is LGHNT and CDR2 FRNRAP. CDR3 size: 14 residues. Trimming took 4 bases from V and 7 from J, leaving 16 bases between them. The CDR3 region is CASGSAGTLIEAFF. In nucleotides, the CDR3 is TGTGCTAGTGGTTCCGCCGGGACCCTAATTGAAGCTTTCTTT.

This clone was seen more than once but under ten times. The V and J genes are TRBV5-8 and TRBJ2-7; D possibly corresponds to TRBD2 (6 bases). V gave up 4 bases and J gave up 6 bases, with 20 bases separating them. This CDR3 has 15 amino acids. Germline assignment: CDR1 SGHTS and CDR2 YDEGEE. The CDR3 coding sequence is TGTGCCAGCAGCCCCGGTGGCAGGAGGGGAGGCGAGCAGTACTTC. Its translation: CASSPGGRRGGEQYF.

CDR3 sequence: CASGRESYNEQFF. The CDR3 coding sequence is TGTGCCAGCGGGCGGGAGTCCTACAATGAGCAGTTCTTC. This chain links TRBV7-9 with TRBJ2-1; 7 nucleotides match TRBD2. There are 13 residues in the CDR3. After removal of 8 bases from V and 1 base from J, the junction contained 2 bases not matched to a gene. Germline CDR1 is SEHNR and CDR2 is FQNEAQ (reference sequence).

The chain joins TRBV28 to TRBJ1-1; no definite D call. The CDR3 is 14 residues long. From germline, CDR1 is MDHEN and CDR2 SYDVKM. Between the trimmed V and J ends, which lost 5 bases and 1 base, there was a span of 11 bases. The CDR3 coding sequence is TGTGCCAGCAGTAATAGGGATCCGAACACTGAAGCTTTCTTT. Protein sequence: CASSNRDPNTEAFF.

This rearrangement joins TRBV30 to TRBJ2-1, with D tentatively TRBD2 (6 bases). CDR3 size: 13 residues. Germline-derived CDR1 and CDR2 are GTSNPN and SVGIG (reference sequence). CDR3 amino acids: CAYGRDFPNEQFF. The CDR3 region has the DNA TGTGCTTACGGGCGGGACTTTCCTAATGAGCAGTTCTTC.

The V gene is TRBV4-2, the J gene TRBJ1-2; D remains ambiguous. The germline V gene has CDR1 LGHNA and CDR2 YNFKEQ. Deletions cut 0 bases from V and 9 bases from J, with 14 bases between. The CDR3 runs to 14 residues. The CDR3 DNA is TGTGCCAGCAGCCAAGAGAAAGCCACGAGACGCTACACCTTC. It yields the protein CASSQEKATRRYTF.

The table lists this clone with a count of one. In nucleotides, the CDR3 is TGTGCCAGCAGCTCGGACAGGGGGCACGAAAAACTGTTTTTT. Translated: CASSSDRGHEKLFF. The chain recombines TRBV7-9 with TRBJ1-4; 11 bases match TRBD1. The CDR3 is made up of 14 amino acids. V shed 4 bases, J shed 8 bases, and the junction held 3 bases outside the gene matches. Germline V gene sequence: CDR1 SEHNR, CDR2 FQNEAQ (reference sequence). Using reference TRBV7-9 and TRBJ1-4 for the parts outside the CDR3, the full variable domain is DTGVSQNPRHKITKRGQNVTFRCDPISEHNRLYWYRQTLGQGPEFLTYFQNEAQLEKSRLLSDRFSAERPKGSFSTLEIQRTEQGDSAMYLCASSSDRGHEKLFFGSGTQLSVL.